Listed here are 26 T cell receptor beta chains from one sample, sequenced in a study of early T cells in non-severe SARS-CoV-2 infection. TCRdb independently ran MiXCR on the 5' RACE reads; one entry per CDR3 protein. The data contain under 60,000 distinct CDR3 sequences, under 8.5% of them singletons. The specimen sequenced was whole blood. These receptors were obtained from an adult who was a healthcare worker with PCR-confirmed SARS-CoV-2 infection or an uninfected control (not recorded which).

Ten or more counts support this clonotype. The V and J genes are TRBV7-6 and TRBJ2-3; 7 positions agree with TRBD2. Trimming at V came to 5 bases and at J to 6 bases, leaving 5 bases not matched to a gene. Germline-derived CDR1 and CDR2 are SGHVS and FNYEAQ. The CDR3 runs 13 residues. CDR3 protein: CASSRDYLDTQYF. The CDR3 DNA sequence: TGTGCCAGCAGCAGGGACTATTTGGATACGCAGTATTTT.

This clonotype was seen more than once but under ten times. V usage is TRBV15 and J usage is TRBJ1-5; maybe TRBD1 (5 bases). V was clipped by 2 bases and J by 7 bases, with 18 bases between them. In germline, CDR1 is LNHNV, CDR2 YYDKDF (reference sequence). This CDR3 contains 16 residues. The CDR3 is CATSRWTGGLGQPQHF. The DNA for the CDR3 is TGTGCCACCAGCAGATGGACCGGGGGGTTAGGACAGCCCCAGCATTTT. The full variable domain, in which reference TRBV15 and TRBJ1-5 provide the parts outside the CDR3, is DAMVIQNPRYQVTQFGKPVTLSCSQTLNHNVMYWYQQKSSQAPKLLFHYYDKDFNNEADTPDNFQSRRPNTSFCFLDIRSPGLGDTAMYLCATSRWTGGLGQPQHFGDGTRLSIL.

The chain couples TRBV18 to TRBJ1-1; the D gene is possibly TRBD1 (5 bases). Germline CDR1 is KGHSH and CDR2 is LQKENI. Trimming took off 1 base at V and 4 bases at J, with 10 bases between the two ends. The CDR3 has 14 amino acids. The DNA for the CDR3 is TGTGCCAGCTCACCACTCAGGGAGAGCACTGAAGCTTTCTTT. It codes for CASSPLRESTEAFF.

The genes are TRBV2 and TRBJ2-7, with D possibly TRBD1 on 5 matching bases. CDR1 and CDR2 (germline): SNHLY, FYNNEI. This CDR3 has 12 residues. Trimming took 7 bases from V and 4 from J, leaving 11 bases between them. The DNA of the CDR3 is TGTGCCAGCAAAGGCAGGGCATACGAGCAGTACTTC. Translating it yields CASKGRAYEQYF.

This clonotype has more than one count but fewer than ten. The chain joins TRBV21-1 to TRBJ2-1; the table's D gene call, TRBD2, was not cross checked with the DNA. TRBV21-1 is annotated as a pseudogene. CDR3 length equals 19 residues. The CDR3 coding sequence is TGTGCCAGCAGCAACGATACGAGTCTCAGCGGGAGGGAAGACAATGAGCAGTTCTTC. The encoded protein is CASSNDTSLSGREDNEQFF.

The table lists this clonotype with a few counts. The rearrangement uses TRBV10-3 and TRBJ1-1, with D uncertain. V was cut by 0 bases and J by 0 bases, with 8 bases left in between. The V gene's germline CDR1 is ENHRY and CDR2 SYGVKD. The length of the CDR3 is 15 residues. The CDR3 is CAISESKVLNTEAFF. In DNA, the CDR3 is TGTGCCATCAGTGAGTCGAAGGTCTTGAACACTGAAGCTTTCTTT.

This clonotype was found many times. In DNA form, the CDR3 reads TGTGCCAGCAGTTTAAACGGGAACACTGAAGCTTTCTTT. It translates to CASSLNGNTEAFF. This chain joins TRBV12-3 or TRBV12-4 and TRBJ1-1; D unresolved. The CDR3 is made up of 13 amino acids. With 2 bases removed from V and 1 base from J, the gap between germline ends came to 5 bases.

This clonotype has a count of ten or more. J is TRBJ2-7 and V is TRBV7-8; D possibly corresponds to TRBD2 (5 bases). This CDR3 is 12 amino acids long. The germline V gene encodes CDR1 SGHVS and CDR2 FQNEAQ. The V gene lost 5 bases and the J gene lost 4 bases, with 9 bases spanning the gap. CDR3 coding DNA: TGTGCCAGCAGCCATGAGGGTTACGAGCAGTACTTC. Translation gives CASSHEGYEQYF.

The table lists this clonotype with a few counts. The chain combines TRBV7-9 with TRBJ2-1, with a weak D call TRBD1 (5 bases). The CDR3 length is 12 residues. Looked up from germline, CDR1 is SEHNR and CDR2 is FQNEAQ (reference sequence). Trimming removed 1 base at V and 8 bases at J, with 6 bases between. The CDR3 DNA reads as TGTGCCAGCAGCTTAGGGGGCTATGAGCAGTTCTTC. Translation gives CASSLGGYEQFF.

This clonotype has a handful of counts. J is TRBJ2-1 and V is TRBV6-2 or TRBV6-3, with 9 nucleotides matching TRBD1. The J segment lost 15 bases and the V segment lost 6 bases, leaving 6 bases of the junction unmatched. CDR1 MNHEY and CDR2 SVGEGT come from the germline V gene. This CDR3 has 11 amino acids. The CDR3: CASRRTGVSFF. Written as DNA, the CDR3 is TGTGCCAGCAGACGGACAGGGGTTTCGTTCTTC.

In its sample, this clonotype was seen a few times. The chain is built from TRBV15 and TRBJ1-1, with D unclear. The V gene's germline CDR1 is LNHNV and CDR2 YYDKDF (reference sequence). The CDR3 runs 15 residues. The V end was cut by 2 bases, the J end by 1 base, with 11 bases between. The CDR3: CATSRPGRKNTEAFF. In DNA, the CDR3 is TGTGCCACCAGCAGACCTGGACGGAAGAACACTGAAGCTTTCTTT.

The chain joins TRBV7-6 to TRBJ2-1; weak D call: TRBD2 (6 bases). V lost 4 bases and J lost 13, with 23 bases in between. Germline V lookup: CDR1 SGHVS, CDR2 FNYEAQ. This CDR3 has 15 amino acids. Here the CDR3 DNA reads TGTGCCAGCAGCTCCCGGGGTAGCGGCACAATGAACCAGTTCTTC. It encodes CASSSRGSGTMNQFF. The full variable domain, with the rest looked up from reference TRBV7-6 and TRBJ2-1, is GAGVSQSPRYKVTKRGQDVALRCDPISGHVSLYWYRQALGQGPEFLTYFNYEAQQDKSGLPNDRFSAERPEGSISTLTIQRTEQRDSAMYRCASSSRGSGTMNQFFGPGTRLTVL.

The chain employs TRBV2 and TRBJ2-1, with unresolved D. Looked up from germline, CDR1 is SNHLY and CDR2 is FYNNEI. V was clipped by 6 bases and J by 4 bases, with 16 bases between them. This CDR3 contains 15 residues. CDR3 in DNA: TGTGCCAGCAGGTTCATTACCCGAATATACAATGAGCAGTTCTTC. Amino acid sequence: CASRFITRIYNEQFF.

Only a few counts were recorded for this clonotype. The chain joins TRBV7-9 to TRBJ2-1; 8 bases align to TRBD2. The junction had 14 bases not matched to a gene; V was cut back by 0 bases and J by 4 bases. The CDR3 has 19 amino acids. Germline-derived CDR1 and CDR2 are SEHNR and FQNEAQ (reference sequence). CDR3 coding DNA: TGTGCCAGCAGCTTAGCTGGTGGCCAAGCGGGAGTGAATTACAATGAGCAGTTCTTC. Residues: CASSLAGGQAGVNYNEQFF.

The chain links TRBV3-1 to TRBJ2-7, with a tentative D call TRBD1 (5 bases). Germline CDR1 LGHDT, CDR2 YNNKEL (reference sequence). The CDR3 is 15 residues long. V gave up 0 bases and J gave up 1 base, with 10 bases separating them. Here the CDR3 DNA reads TGTGCCAGCAGCCAAGATCGAACAGGTTCCTACGAGCAGTACTTC. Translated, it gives CASSQDRTGSYEQYF.

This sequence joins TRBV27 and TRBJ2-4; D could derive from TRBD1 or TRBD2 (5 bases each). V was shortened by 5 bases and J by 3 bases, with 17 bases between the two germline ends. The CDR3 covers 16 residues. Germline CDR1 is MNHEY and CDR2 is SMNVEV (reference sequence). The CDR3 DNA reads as TGTGCCAGCAGTCCTTTGGGATCTGGGGGCAAAAACATTCAGTACTTC. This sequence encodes CASSPLGSGGKNIQYF.

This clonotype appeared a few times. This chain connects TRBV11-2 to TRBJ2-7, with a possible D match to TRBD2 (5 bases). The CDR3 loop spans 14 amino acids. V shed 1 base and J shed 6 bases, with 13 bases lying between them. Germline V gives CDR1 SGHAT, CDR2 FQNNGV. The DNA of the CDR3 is TGTGCCAGCAGCTTAGTCGGGGTGCACTCCGAGCAGTACTTC. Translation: CASSLVGVHSEQYF.

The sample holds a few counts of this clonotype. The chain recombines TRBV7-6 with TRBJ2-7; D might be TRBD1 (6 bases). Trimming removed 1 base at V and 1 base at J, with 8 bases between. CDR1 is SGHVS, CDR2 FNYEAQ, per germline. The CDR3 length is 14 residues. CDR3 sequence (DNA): TGTGCCAGCAGCTTAGGTAGGGGGTCCTACGAGCAGTACTTC. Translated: CASSLGRGSYEQYF.

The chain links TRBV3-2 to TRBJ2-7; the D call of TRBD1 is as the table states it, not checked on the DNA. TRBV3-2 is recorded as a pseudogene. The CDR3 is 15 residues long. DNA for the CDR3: TGTGCCAGCAGCACATGGACAGGCAATTCGGGCGAGCAGTACTTC. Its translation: CASSTWTGNSGEQYF.

In DNA form, the CDR3 reads TGTGCCAGCAGCGTAGCCGGGACTGACTCCTACAATGAGCAGTTCTTC. Amino acids: CASSVAGTDSYNEQFF. This chain joins TRBV9 and TRBJ2-1, with D possibly matching TRBD2 (6 bases). Trimming stripped 0 bases from V and 0 bases from J, with 10 bases between. This CDR3 is 16 amino acids long. Germline CDR1 reads SGDLS; CDR2 reads YYNGEE.

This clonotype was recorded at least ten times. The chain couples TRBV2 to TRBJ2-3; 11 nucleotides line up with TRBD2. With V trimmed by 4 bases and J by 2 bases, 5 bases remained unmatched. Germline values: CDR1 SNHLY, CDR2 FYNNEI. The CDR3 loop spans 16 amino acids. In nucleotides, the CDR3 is TGTGCCAGCAGTGTAACTAGCGGGAGCCCCACAGATACGCAGTATTTT. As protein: CASSVTSGSPTDTQYF.

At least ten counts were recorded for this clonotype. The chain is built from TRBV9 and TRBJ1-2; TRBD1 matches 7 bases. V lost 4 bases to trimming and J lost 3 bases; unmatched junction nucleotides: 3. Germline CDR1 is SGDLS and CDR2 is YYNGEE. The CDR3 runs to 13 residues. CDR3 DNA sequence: TGTGCCAGCAGCCTCGACAGGGACTATGGCTACACCTTC. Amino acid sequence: CASSLDRDYGYTF.

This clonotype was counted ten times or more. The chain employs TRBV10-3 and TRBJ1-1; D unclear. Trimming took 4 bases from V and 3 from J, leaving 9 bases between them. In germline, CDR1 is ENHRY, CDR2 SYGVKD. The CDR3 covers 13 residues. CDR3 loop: CAISVRLDTEAFF. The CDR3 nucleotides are TGTGCCATCAGTGTAAGACTTGACACTGAAGCTTTCTTT.

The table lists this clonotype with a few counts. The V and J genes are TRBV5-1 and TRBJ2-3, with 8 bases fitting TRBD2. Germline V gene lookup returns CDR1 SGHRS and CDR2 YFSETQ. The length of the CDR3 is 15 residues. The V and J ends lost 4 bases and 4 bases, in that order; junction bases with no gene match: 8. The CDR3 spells CASSTGTSFPDTQYF. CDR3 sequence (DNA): TGCGCCAGCAGCACGGGGACTAGTTTCCCAGATACGCAGTATTTT. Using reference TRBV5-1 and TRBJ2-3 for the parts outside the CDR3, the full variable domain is KAGVTQTPRYLIKTRGQQVTLSCSPISGHRSVSWYQQTPGQGLQFLFEYFSETQRNKGNFPGRFSGRQFSNSRSEMNVSTLELGDSALYLCASSTGTSFPDTQYFGPGTRLTVL.

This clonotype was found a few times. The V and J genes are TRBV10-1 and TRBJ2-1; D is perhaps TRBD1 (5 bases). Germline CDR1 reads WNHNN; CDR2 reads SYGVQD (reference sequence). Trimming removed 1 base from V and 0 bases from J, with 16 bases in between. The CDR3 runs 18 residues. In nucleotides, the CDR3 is TGCGCCAGCAGTGAGTTTTACCCACAGGTATCCTCCTACAATGAGCAGTTCTTC. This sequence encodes CASSEFYPQVSSYNEQFF.

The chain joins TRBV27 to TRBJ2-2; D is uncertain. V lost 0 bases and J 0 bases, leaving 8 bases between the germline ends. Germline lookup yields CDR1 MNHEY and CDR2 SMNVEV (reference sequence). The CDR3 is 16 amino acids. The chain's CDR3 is CASSLSGRPNTGELFF. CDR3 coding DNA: TGTGCCAGCAGTTTATCGGGCAGACCGAACACCGGGGAGCTGTTTTTT.